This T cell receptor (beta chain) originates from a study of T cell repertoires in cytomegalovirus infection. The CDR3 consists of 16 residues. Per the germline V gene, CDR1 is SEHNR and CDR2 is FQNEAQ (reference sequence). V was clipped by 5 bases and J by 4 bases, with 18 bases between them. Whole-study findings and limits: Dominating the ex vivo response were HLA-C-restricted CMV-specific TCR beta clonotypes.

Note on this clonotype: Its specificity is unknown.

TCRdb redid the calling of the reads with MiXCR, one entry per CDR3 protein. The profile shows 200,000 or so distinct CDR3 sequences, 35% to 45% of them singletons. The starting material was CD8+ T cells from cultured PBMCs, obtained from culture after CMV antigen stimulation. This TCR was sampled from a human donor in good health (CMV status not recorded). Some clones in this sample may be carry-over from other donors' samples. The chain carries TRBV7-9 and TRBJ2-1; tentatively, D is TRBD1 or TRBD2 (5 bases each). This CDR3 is CASSLTYGTSYNEQFF. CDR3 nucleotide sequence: TGTGCCAGCAGCCTAACGTACGGGACCTCTTACAATGAGCAGTTCTTC.